This TCR beta chain was sequenced for a study of cytomegalovirus exposure and HLA in healthy donors. The donors were members of the validation cohort comprising 120 subjects, separate from the approximately 630-subject first cohort. Broader study findings: Generally TCR sequences proved uncommon, though certain public TCRs appeared in numerous donors. 164 TCR beta chains were listed as cytomegalovirus-associated.

The CDR3 is 14 residues long. Trimming left V 11 bases short and J 1 base short, with 17 bases between. The germline V gene encodes CDR1 MDHEN and CDR2 SYDVKM. Of note for this clone: Its matching antigen is unknown.

TCRdb's table, derived via immunoSEQ multiplex PCR, lists solely in-frame clones and lacks some. The sample records about 74,000 clones, 90% to 95% being singletons. The chain combines TRBV28 with TRBJ1-1; D is uncertain. The sample was PBMCs. This TCR derives from a young man in good health and CMV-seropositive. CDR3 region: CAAGPPIQNTEAFF. DNA for the CDR3: TGTGCCGCGGGCCCACCTATTCAGAACACTGAAGCTTTCTTT.